One sample yielded the 13 T cell receptor beta chains listed below, sequenced in a study of blood T cell repertoires in COVID-19. TCRdb keeps only in-frame clones here, not all; method: immunoSEQ multiplex PCR. The repertoire holds roughly 300,000 clones, with 91% as singletons. The source material was peripheral blood. The receptors shown here come from a woman under 40 with COVID-19, enrolled during active disease.

The V call is TRBV3-1 (or the pseudogene TRBV3-2), the J call TRBJ2-7, with a weak D call TRBD2 (6 bases). The germline V and J ends were trimmed by 3 bases and 2 bases, with 14 bases remaining between them. The CDR3 extends over 15 amino acids. CDR1 and CDR2 from the germline V gene are LGHDT and YNNKEL (reference sequence). Here the CDR3 DNA reads TGTGCCAGCAGCCAGGAACCGGGACTGACCTACGAGCAGTACTTC. Its translation is CASSQEPGLTYEQYF.

The chain uses TRBV19 and TRBJ2-1, with 11 bases fitting TRBD2. The germline CDR1 and CDR2 sequences are LNHDA and SQIVND (reference sequence). J was trimmed by 1 base and V by 6 bases; bases with no gene match: 11. The CDR3 loop spans 18 amino acids. The CDR3 spells CASSRSTLAGASYNEQFF. In DNA, the CDR3 is TGTGCCAGTAGCCGTTCGACACTAGCGGGAGCGTCCTACAATGAGCAGTTCTTC. The variable domain in full, completed from reference TRBV19 and TRBJ2-1, reads DGGITQSPKYLFRKEGQNVTLSCEQNLNHDAMYWYRQDPGQGLRLIYYSQIVNDFQKGDIAEGYSVSREKKESFPLTVTSAQKNPTAFYLCASSRSTLAGASYNEQFFGPGTRLTVL.

This clone came up once. This chain links TRBV18 with TRBJ2-3; 13 nucleotides agree with TRBD2. Germline CDR1 and CDR2: KGHSH and LQKENI. Losses at the gene ends were 5 bases for V and 4 bases for J; bases not matched to a gene: 3. CDR3 length: 15 residues. CDR3 DNA sequence: TGTGCCAGCTCAGAAGGACTAGCGGGAGCAGATACGCAGTATTTT. It encodes CASSEGLAGADTQYF.

The chain links TRBV6-2 or TRBV6-3 to TRBJ2-1, with TRBD2 matching over 14 bases. CDR1 and CDR2 from the germline V gene are MNHEY and SVGEGT. V was pared by 4 bases and J by 5 bases, with 16 bases of the junction left unmatched. The CDR3 spans 20 residues. The DNA of the CDR3 is TGTGCCAGCAGTTTGGGGACTAGCGGGAGACGGTTACTGGGCAACAATGAGCAGTTCTTC. Its translation: CASSLGTSGRRLLGNNEQFF.

V gene TRBV5-6 combines with J gene TRBJ2-1; D possibly corresponds to TRBD2 (6 bases). V was trimmed by 4 bases and J by 2 bases, leaving 7 bases between them. This CDR3 has 13 amino acids. The germline CDR1 and CDR2 sequences are SGHDT and YYEEEE. Here the CDR3 DNA reads TGTGCCAGCAGCGGGAGGACCTACAATGAGCAGTTCTTC. This encodes CASSGRTYNEQFF.

This clone was found a few times. Other DNA variants within this sample encode the same CDR3. The chain combines TRBV19 with TRBJ1-1; TRBD1 matches 7 bases. The CDR3 consists of 13 residues. Losses at the gene ends were 5 bases for V and 3 bases for J; bases not matched to a gene: 3. Germline V gene sequence: CDR1 LNHDA, CDR2 SQIVND (reference sequence). CDR3 in DNA: TGTGCCAGTAGTTCCACAGGGGACACTGAAGCTTTCTTT. It yields the protein CASSSTGDTEAFF.

CDR3 DNA sequence: TGTGCCAGCGGGGCGGACACCGGGGAGCTGTTTTTT. Its protein is CASGADTGELFF. The chain employs TRBV25-1 and TRBJ2-2; D possibly corresponds to TRBD1 (5 bases). The CDR3 length is 12 residues. V was shortened by 8 bases and J by 3 bases, with 7 bases between the two germline ends. The germline V gene encodes CDR1 MGHDK and CDR2 SYGVNS.

The chain carries TRBV2 and TRBJ2-7; 9 positions agree with TRBD1. V lost 4 bases and J lost 2; bases outside the gene matches: 6. Germline loops: CDR1 SNHLY, CDR2 FYNNEI. CDR3 length: 15 amino acids. The CDR3 reads CASSAQGAKAYEQYF. The DNA for the CDR3 is TGTGCCAGCAGTGCACAGGGGGCGAAGGCCTACGAGCAGTACTTC.

In its sample, this clone was seen once. The V and J genes are TRBV4-1 and TRBJ2-1; 13 bases map to TRBD2. The CDR3 covers 17 residues. Germline V gene sequence: CDR1 MGHRA, CDR2 YSYEKL. V lost 4 bases, J lost 8 bases, and 11 bases stayed unmatched. The CDR3 nucleotides are TGCGCCAGCAGCCGAGGACTAGCGGGAGTAAACCGGGATGAGCAGTTCTTC. It specifies CASSRGLAGVNRDEQFF.

The CDR3: CASSPGQGAGEKLFF. The CDR3 DNA sequence: TGTGCCAGCAGCCCGGGACAGGGGGCAGGCGAAAAACTGTTTTTT. The rearrangement uses TRBV3-1 (or the pseudogene TRBV3-2) and TRBJ1-4; TRBD1 aligns across 12 bases. CDR3 length equals 15 residues. The V gene end was trimmed by 4 bases and the J gene end by 8 bases; junction bases not matched to a gene: 5. Germline CDR1 reads LGHDT; CDR2 reads YNNKEL (reference sequence).

V gene TRBV6-1 combines with J gene TRBJ1-2; D gene uncertain. Germline V gene lookup returns CDR1 MNHNS and CDR2 SASEGT. This CDR3 has 15 amino acids. Trimming took 1 base from V and 4 from J, leaving 13 bases between them. The CDR3 nucleotides read TGTGCCAGCAGTGAAGGTGCGGACGGGATCTATGGCTACACCTTC. This codes for CASSEGADGIYGYTF.

This clone showed up just once. V and J are TRBV6-6 and TRBJ1-5; no clear D gene. Trimming pared 2 bases from V and 2 bases from J, leaving 10 bases between. Germline CDR1 MNHNY, CDR2 SVGAGI (reference sequence). The CDR3 is made up of 15 amino acids. The CDR3 loop is CASSYEGMGNQPQHF. The DNA for the CDR3 is TGTGCCAGCAGTTACGAGGGAATGGGCAATCAGCCCCAGCATTTT.

V gene TRBV30 combines with J gene TRBJ2-7; 11 positions agree with TRBD2. There are 14 residues in the CDR3. CDR1 and CDR2 from the germline V gene are GTSNPN and SVGIG (reference sequence). V lost 4 bases to trimming and J lost 5 bases; unmatched junction nucleotides: 7. DNA for the CDR3: TGTGCCTGGAAGCGGCTAGCGGGAGGCCACGAGCAGTACTTC. Translation gives CAWKRLAGGHEQYF. Full variable domain (outside the CDR3, taken from reference TRBV30 and TRBJ2-7): SQTIHQWPATLVQPVGSPLSLECTVEGTSNPNLYWYRQAAGRGLQLLFYSVGIGQISSEVPQNLSASRPQDRQFILSSKKLLLSDSGFYLCAWKRLAGGHEQYFGPGTRLTVT.